This T cell receptor (beta chain) came from a study of T cells in tuberculosis. The overall study: In South Africa, adults with active tuberculosis were compared with IGRA-negative and latently infected IGRA-positive adolescents. Notes on the study in general: A GMM-specific repertoire classifier reached roughly 90% accuracy, AUROC roughly 0.87.

Adolescents were screened for latent TB by skin test and IGRA. Trimming removed 0 bases from V and 3 bases from J, with 8 bases in between. CDR1 and CDR2 from the germline V gene are SGHNT and YENEEA. The CDR3 consists of 14 residues. Turning to this clone: Its antigen remains unknown.

Data came from immunoSEQ multiplex PCR; TCRdb stores just in-frame clones and leaves some out. This table holds approximately 35,000 clones, 95% to 97% found once. The TCR comes from a donor aged 5-35 years with latent tuberculosis or without tuberculosis infection. The sample comprised PBMCs. The chain combines TRBV11-3 with TRBJ1-1; D not certain. CDR3 amino acids: CASSLEPGDTEAFF. In nucleotides, the CDR3 is TGTGCCAGCAGCTTAGAGCCGGGAGACACTGAAGCTTTCTTT.